The clone carrying this TCR beta chain has a handful of counts. Its target is unknown. This sample is part of a study of cytomegalovirus exposure and HLA in healthy donors. Study details: Samples from HLA-typed donors yielded about 85 million unique TCRs in an early data release. Genotyping showed roughly 83% of a few hundred donors falling in the Caucasian-associated ancestry cluster. Study findings and constraints: Across donors, presence/absence analyses took sequencing depth to be roughly uniform. In a later analysis, TCR beta V- and J-gene trimming showed a link to a missense DCLRE1C variant.

Primers for the PCR totalled 60 Vbeta and 13 Jbeta. Repertoires were generated with immunoSEQ multiplex PCR, while TCRdb's copy carries only in-frame clones and drops some. In the table there are 200,000 or so clones, around 76% of which are singletons. The receptor was isolated from a young man in good health and CMV-seronegative. Specimen: PBMCs.

The CDR3 loop reads CASSLAGGADGYTF. CDR3 nucleotides: TGTGCCAGCAGCTTGGCTGGTGGGGCAGATGGCTACACCTTC. The chain employs TRBV5-5 and TRBJ1-2; a weak D match, TRBD1 (5 bases). V lost 0 bases and J lost 6, with 12 bases in between. CDR1 SGHKS and CDR2 YYEKEE come from the germline V gene (reference sequence). CDR3 size: 14 residues.